These T cell receptor beta chains were read from a single sample in a study of shared clonotypes between healthy human individuals. The assay was immunoSEQ multiplex PCR, and TCRdb's table has in-frame clones only and misses some. The repertoire holds millions of clones, with about 93% as singletons. Sequencing was done on a sample of naive CD8+ T cells from PBMCs. Receptors originate from a man in his late teens or twenties in good health. Some clones in this sample may be carry-over from other donors' samples. The CDR3 runs from the conserved cysteine through the conserved F or W. The order of the fields is D gene, clone size, V gene, J gene, CDR3 DNA, CDR3 protein. D genes are given only for firm matches. Clone size is given for some rows only: seen once, a few or many times, or a class if the clone is expanded.

D: TRBD1; size: once; V: TRBV7-2; J: TRBJ2-2; DNA: TGTGCCAGCAGCCAGGGGACAGGTCGCGGGGAGCTGTTTTTT; CDR3: CASSQGTGRGELFF
D: -; size: -; V: TRBV19; J: TRBJ1-2; DNA: TGTGCCAGTAGGAGGGCGCACTATGGCTACACCTTC; CDR3: CASRRAHYGYTF
D: TRBD2; size: -; V: TRBV5-1; J: TRBJ2-1; DNA: TGCGCCAGCTGGGCTAGCGGGGGGGAGCCCTACAATGAGCAGTTCTTC; CDR3: CASWASGGEPYNEQFF
D: TRBD1; size: once; V: TRBV7-2; J: TRBJ1-2; DNA: TGTGCCAGCAGCCACGGACAGGGGGCAGTTGGCTACACCTTC; CDR3: CASSHGQGAVGYTF
D: -; size: -; V: TRBV7-9; J: TRBJ2-7; DNA: TGTGCCAGCAGCCCGAGGGGGTCCTACGAGCAGTACTTC; CDR3: CASSPRGSYEQYF
D: TRBD1; size: -; V: TRBV7-2; J: TRBJ1-1; DNA: TGTGCCAGCAGCATCGACAGGGGGGCGTACACTGAAGCTTTCTTT; CDR3: CASSIDRGAYTEAFF
D: TRBD1; size: -; V: TRBV9; J: TRBJ2-2; DNA: TGTGCCAGCAGCGTAGATTTTTGGACAGGGGCCCGGTTTGATACCGGGGAGCTGTTTTTT; CDR3: CASSVDFWTGARFDTGELFF
D: -; size: -; V: TRBV19; J: TRBJ2-3; DNA: TGTGCCAGTAGTATTCTTCCTAGCCTCACAGATACGCAGTATTTT; CDR3: CASSILPSLTDTQYF
D: TRBD2; size: -; V: TRBV27; J: TRBJ2-5; DNA: TGTGCCAGCAGCCATGATCGGGCTAGCGGGTACCAAGAGACCCAGTACTTC; CDR3: CASSHDRASGYQETQYF
D: -; size: -; V: TRBV28; J: TRBJ1-2; DNA: TGTGCCAGCAGTTTAGAGGTCCGGGGGTACTATGGCTACACCTTC; CDR3: CASSLEVRGYYGYTF
D: TRBD2; size: -; V: TRBV28; J: TRBJ2-3; DNA: TGTGCCAGTCGCAGCGGGAGGGTCGTTACGCAGTATTTT; CDR3: CASRSGRVVTQYF
D: TRBD2; size: -; V: TRBV7-8; J: TRBJ2-7; DNA: TGTGCCAGCAGCACGCGGGAGTCACGTTTCTACGAGCAGTACTTC; CDR3: CASSTRESRFYEQYF
D: -; size: -; V: TRBV11-2; J: TRBJ1-1; DNA: TGTGCCAGCAGCCTAAGGGGCTTTGGAGCTTTCTTT; CDR3: CASSLRGFGAFF
D: -; size: -; V: TRBV9; J: TRBJ2-2; DNA: TGTGCCAGCAGCGCTGTCACCGGGGAGCTGTTTTTT; CDR3: CASSAVTGELFF
D: TRBD1; size: -; V: TRBV4-1; J: TRBJ2-7; DNA: TGCGCCAGCAGCCTTTTACGGACAGGGGAGTACGAGCAGTACTTC; CDR3: CASSLLRTGEYEQYF
D: -; size: once; V: TRBV2; J: TRBJ2-7; DNA: TGTGCCAGCAGTGAAGCGACAGGCACCCTCTACGAGCAGTACTTC; CDR3: CASSEATGTLYEQYF
D: -; size: -; V: TRBV10-3; J: TRBJ2-2; DNA: TGTGCCATCAGTGACGGATTGTTAACCGGGGAGCTGTTTTTT; CDR3: CAISDGLLTGELFF
D: -; size: -; V: TRBV9; J: TRBJ1-2; DNA: TGTGCCAGCAGCGTTCTAGGGTATGGCTACACCTTC; CDR3: CASSVLGYGYTF
D: -; size: -; V: TRBV9; J: TRBJ2-7; DNA: TGTGCCAGCAGCGTCGGGGACTCCCGCTCCTACGAGCAGTACTTC; CDR3: CASSVGDSRSYEQYF
D: -; size: -; V: TRBV6-5; J: TRBJ2-7; DNA: TGTGCCAGCACCGAAGGCTACGAGCAGTACTTC; CDR3: CASTEGYEQYF
D: TRBD1; size: -; V: TRBV14; J: TRBJ1-2; DNA: TGTGCCAGCAGCCAAGATAATAGTGGGCCAGGGGGCTATGGCTACACCTTC; CDR3: CASSQDNSGPGGYGYTF
D: -; size: once; V: TRBV9; J: TRBJ2-3; DNA: TGTGCCAGCAGCGTACGTTCTTCGGTGCCAGATACGCAGTATTTT; CDR3: CASSVRSSVPDTQYF
D: TRBD1; size: -; V: TRBV4-3; J: TRBJ1-2; DNA: TGCGCCAGCAGCCAAGATTGGAACAGGGGCTATGGCTACACCTTC; CDR3: CASSQDWNRGYGYTF
D: TRBD1; size: -; V: TRBV5-5; J: TRBJ2-2; DNA: TGTGCCAGCAGCTTGGTACAGGGGGCCGCCGGGGAGCTGTTTTTT; CDR3: CASSLVQGAAGELFF
D: -; size: -; V: TRBV9; J: TRBJ1-5; DNA: TGTGCCAGCAGCGTAGATGGAGGGTTCAATCAGCCCCAGCATTTT; CDR3: CASSVDGGFNQPQHF
D: -; size: -; V: TRBV6-4; J: TRBJ2-1; DNA: TGTGCCAGCAGTGACCGTACCAGAGCGCTAAACGGGGTTTACAATGAGCAGTTCTTC; CDR3: CASSDRTRALNGVYNEQFF
D: -; size: -; V: TRBV28; J: TRBJ2-3; DNA: TGTGCCAGCAGTTTAGGGGCCAGACCAGATACGCAGTATTTT; CDR3: CASSLGARPDTQYF
D: -; size: -; V: TRBV9; J: TRBJ1-3; DNA: TGTGCCAGCAGCGTTGGGGGGCGACTAATCTCTGGAAACACCATATATTTT; CDR3: CASSVGGRLISGNTIYF
D: -; size: -; V: TRBV4-2; J: TRBJ2-7; DNA: TGTGCCAGCAGCCAAGACCCTAGTTTGCTTGAGATCTCAAGCTCCTACGAGCAGTACTTC; CDR3: CASSQDPSLLEISSSYEQYF
D: TRBD1; size: -; V: TRBV5-1; J: TRBJ2-2; DNA: TGCGCCAGTAGCGGTGGAGTGACAGGGGTCACCGGGGAGCTGTTTTTT; CDR3: CASSGGVTGVTGELFF
D: TRBD2; size: -; V: TRBV10-3; J: TRBJ2-2; DNA: TGTGCCATCAGTGGCGTCGTCGGGACTAGTAACACCGGGGAGCTGTTTTTT; CDR3: CAISGVVGTSNTGELFF
D: -; size: -; V: TRBV27; J: TRBJ2-1; DNA: TGTGCCAGCAGTCTGCCCGGGAACTCCTACAATGAGCAGTTCTTC; CDR3: CASSLPGNSYNEQFF
D: TRBD2; size: -; V: TRBV6-6; J: TRBJ2-7; DNA: TGTGCCAGCAGTTACGGTCAAACTAGCGGGATCTACGAGCAGTACTTC; CDR3: CASSYGQTSGIYEQYF
D: -; size: -; V: TRBV7-9; J: TRBJ2-1; DNA: TGTGCCAGCAGCTTAAGTGTTGCGGGTAATGAGCAGTTCTTC; CDR3: CASSLSVAGNEQFF
D: -; size: -; V: TRBV27; J: TRBJ2-1; DNA: TGTGCCAGCAGTTTATCGCGCAACTACAATGAGCAGTTCTTC; CDR3: CASSLSRNYNEQFF
D: -; size: -; V: TRBV9; J: TRBJ1-2; DNA: TGTGCCAGCAGAGGTAACTATGGCTACACCTTC; CDR3: CASRGNYGYTF
D: TRBD1; size: -; V: TRBV7-9; J: TRBJ2-7; DNA: TGTGCCAGCAGCGATCCGGGACAGGGGGGCTCCTACGAGCAGTACTTC; CDR3: CASSDPGQGGSYEQYF
D: -; size: -; V: TRBV28; J: TRBJ2-3; DNA: TGTGCCAGCAGTTCATGGGAACAGGGCTCCGCTAGCACAGATACGCAGTATTTT; CDR3: CASSSWEQGSASTDTQYF
D: -; size: -; V: TRBV9; J: TRBJ2-3; DNA: TGTGCCAGCAGCGTACAGGGAAGAGAAGGAGATACGCAGTATTTT; CDR3: CASSVQGREGDTQYF
D: -; size: -; V: TRBV30; J: TRBJ1-1; DNA: TGTGCCTGGAGTGTAACCAAGAACACTGAAGCTTTCTTT; CDR3: CAWSVTKNTEAFF
D: -; size: -; V: TRBV28; J: TRBJ1-2; DNA: TGTGCCAGCAGGCCGGGATCGTATGGCTACACCTTC; CDR3: CASRPGSYGYTF
D: TRBD2; size: -; V: TRBV27; J: TRBJ2-1; DNA: TGTGCCAGCAGTTTATCGGGGAGGACTAGCATCCCAAGCTCCTACAATGAGCAGTTCTTC; CDR3: CASSLSGRTSIPSSYNEQFF
D: TRBD1; size: -; V: TRBV5-5; J: TRBJ2-7; DNA: TGTGCCAGCAGCTTGAGAGGGACAGGGTCCTACGAGCAGTACTTC; CDR3: CASSLRGTGSYEQYF
D: TRBD1; size: -; V: TRBV27; J: TRBJ1-2; DNA: TGTGCCAGCAGTAGCCGGGGGACAGAAACAAACTATGGCTACACCTTC; CDR3: CASSSRGTETNYGYTF
D: -; size: -; V: TRBV27; J: TRBJ2-3; DNA: TGTGCCAGCAGGGACCGCGGGACTCGCACAGATACGCAGTATTTT; CDR3: CASRDRGTRTDTQYF